This TCR beta chain was recorded in a study of identical twins' blood T cells. Of note for this clonotype: Its antigen is not known.

TCR cDNA libraries were made from RNA using a previously described, modified protocol. TCRdb re-called the 5' RACE reads with MiXCR, one entry per CDR3 protein. The sample shows fewer than 450,000 distinct CDR3 sequences, approximately 30% of them seen only once. CDR3 length: 14 amino acids. Notes on the study in general: Abundant TCRbeta CDR3s overlapped more between twins than with unrelated donors. Shared CDR3 clonotype counts tracked mainly the product of cloneset sizes. Even for out-of-frame TCRbeta, twins reportedly shared V gene usage much more than unrelated donors.

This TCR derives from a woman aged 18-55 years in good health. V usage is TRBV21-1 and J usage is TRBJ2-1; the D call of TRBD2 is as the table states it, not checked on the DNA. TRBV21-1 is reported as a pseudogene. The material sequenced was PBMCs. The CDR3 DNA sequence: TGTGCCGGCAGCTACCTAGCGGGAGGAGATGAGCAGTTCTTC. Amino acid sequence: CAGSYLAGGDEQFF.